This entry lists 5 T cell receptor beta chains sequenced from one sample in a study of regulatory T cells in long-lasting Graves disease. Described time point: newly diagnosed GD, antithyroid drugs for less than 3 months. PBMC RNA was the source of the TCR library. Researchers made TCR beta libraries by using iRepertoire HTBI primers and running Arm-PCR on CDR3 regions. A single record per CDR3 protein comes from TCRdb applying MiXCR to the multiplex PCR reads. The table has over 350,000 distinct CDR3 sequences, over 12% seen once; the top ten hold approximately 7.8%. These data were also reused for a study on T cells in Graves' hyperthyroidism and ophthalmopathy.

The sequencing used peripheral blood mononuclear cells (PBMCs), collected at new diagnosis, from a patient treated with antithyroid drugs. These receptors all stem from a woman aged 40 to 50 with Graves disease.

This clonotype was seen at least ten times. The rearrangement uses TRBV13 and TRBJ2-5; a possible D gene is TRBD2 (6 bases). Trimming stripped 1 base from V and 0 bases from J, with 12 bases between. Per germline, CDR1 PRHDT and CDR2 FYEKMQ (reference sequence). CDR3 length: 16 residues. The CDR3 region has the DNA TGTGCCAGCAGCTTAGCCGGGACTTCCTACCAAGAGACCCAGTACTTC. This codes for CASSLAGTSYQETQYF.

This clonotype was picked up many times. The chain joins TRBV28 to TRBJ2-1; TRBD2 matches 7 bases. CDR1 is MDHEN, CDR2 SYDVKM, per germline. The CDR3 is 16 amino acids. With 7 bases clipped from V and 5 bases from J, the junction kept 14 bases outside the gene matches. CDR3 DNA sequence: TGTGCCAGCACTCCCTTAGGCGGGAGCGGTGACAATGAGCAGTTCTTC. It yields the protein CASTPLGGSGDNEQFF.

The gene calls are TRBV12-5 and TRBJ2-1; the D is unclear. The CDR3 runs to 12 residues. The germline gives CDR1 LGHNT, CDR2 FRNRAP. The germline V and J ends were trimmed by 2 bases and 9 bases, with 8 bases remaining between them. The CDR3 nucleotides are TGTGCTAGTGGTTTGACCGCATTTGAGCAGTTCTTC. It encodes CASGLTAFEQFF.

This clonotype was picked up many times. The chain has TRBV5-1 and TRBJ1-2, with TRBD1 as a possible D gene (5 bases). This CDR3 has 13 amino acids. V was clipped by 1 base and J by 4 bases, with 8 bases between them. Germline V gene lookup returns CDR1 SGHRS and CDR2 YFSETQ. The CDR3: CASSLPDIYGYTF. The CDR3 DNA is TGCGCCAGCAGCTTGCCGGACATCTATGGCTACACCTTC.

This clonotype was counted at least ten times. This CDR3 is CASRPDLRPYNSPLHF. The CDR3 DNA sequence: TGTGCCAGCAGGCCGGACCTCAGACCCTATAATTCACCCCTCCACTTT. The chain is built from TRBV6-1 and TRBJ1-6, with D unclear. CDR1 is MNHNS, CDR2 SASEGT, per germline. Trimming stripped 6 bases from V and 2 bases from J, with 14 bases between. CDR3 length: 16 residues.